The sequence of this T cell receptor (beta chain) was determined in a study of read filtering for tumor transcriptome and immune sequencing. About the research overall: Patients were some 16 male and about 15 female, mean age roughly 68 years, range about 45 to 85. Fewer than 10 patients were R-ISS I, approximately 15 were R-ISS II, over 5 were R-ISS III. Whole-transcriptome libraries were prepared after DNase treatment. TCR-mapped reads were about 3.5 to 10.27 million with IR-seq versus 85 to 1273 with RNA-seq.

From roughly 400 ng of RNA, a library with molecular barcoded alpha/delta and beta/gamma adaptors was made. TCRdb reprocessed the reads via MiXCR and lists one record per CDR3 protein. The table shows 50,000 to 65,000 distinct CDR3 sequences, with roughly a fifth occurring only once. The CDR3 runs to 16 residues. Trimming cost V 2 bases and J 4 bases, with 14 bases left between them. This clonotype has at least ten counts. The chain uses TRBV12-3 or TRBV12-4 and TRBJ2-2, with D maybe TRBD2 (7 bases). The sample consisted of a population of CD138-negative cells sorted from bone marrow. This sequence was found in a donor at least 40 years old with multiple myeloma. CDR3 nucleotide sequence: TGTGCCAGCAGTTTATGGGCGGGGGCCCGCACCGGGGAGCTGTTTTTT. It codes for CASSLWAGARTGELFF.